Described below is a single T cell receptor (beta chain) sequence and its context. Germline V gene sequence: CDR1 SGHAT, CDR2 FQDESV (reference sequence). V was pared by 6 bases and J by 9 bases, with 12 bases between. CDR3 length equals 12 residues. Original data processing: The assay estimated nucleated cells by amplifying reference gene primers. Some clones are missing from TCRdb's copy, which holds only in-frame ones; the method was immunoSEQ multiplex PCR. Clone size and V and J calls were adopted from that table, with D and trimming inferred from the DNA. The sample gives over 150,000 clones, more than 90% of which show up once; approximately 0.5% is in the top ten. The data are from a study of blood T cell repertoires in COVID-19. For the study at large: From T cells, B-cell-depleted T cells, or PBMCs came the material, which was cDNA or gDNA.

The receptor comes from a middle-aged man with acute or convalescent COVID-19. Input material: peripheral blood. The chain carries TRBV11-1 and TRBJ2-1, with D maybe TRBD2 (6 bases). DNA for the CDR3: TGTGCCAGCAGTGGAGGGCCGGGTGAGCAGTTCTTC. Its translation: CASSGGPGEQFF.